This passage covers 28 T cell receptor beta chains from one sample sequenced in a study of T cell repertoires in cytomegalovirus infection. TCRdb reprocessed the reads with MiXCR, giving one entry per CDR3 protein. Among about 68,000 distinct CDR3 sequences listed, 20% to 25% were seen once. For these receptors, no antigen is known. Sequences were obtained from PBMCs, sequenced either directly or after in vitro stimulation (not recorded which). The receptors were sampled from a human donor in good health (CMV status not recorded). Some clones in this sample may be carry-over from other donors' samples.

This chain links TRBV20-1 with TRBJ1-4; the D is unclear. The CDR3 runs 13 residues. In germline, CDR1 is DFQATT, CDR2 SNEGSKA (reference sequence). V was cut by 4 bases and J by 8 bases, with 14 bases left in between. The CDR3 here is CSAMAPSQEKLFF. DNA for the CDR3: TGCAGTGCTATGGCCCCATCTCAGGAAAAACTGTTTTTT.

Details on this clonotype: Germline and junction disagree at one end, which may indicate a read error. The chain has TRBV20-1 and TRBJ2-1; TRBD2 aligns across 8 bases. The CDR3 is 14 residues long. CDR1 is DFQATT and CDR2 is SNEGSKA in the germline V gene (reference sequence). CDR3 amino acids: CSSRSGSTYNEQFF. DNA of the CDR3: TGCAGTTCTAGGAGCGGGAGCACCTACAATGAGCAGTTCTTC.

Ten or more counts support this clonotype. CDR3: CASSGLAGGPNTQYF. The CDR3, as DNA: TGTGCCAGCTCCGGACTAGCGGGAGGGCCTAATACGCAGTATTTT. V usage is TRBV7-2 and J usage is TRBJ2-3, with TRBD2 matching 15 bases. The V segment lost 8 bases and the J segment 7 bases; nucleotides outside the gene matches: 7. The CDR3 sequence is 15 residues long. Germline V gene data show CDR1 as SGHTA and CDR2 as FQGNSA. Filled out from reference TRBV7-2 and TRBJ2-3, the complete variable domain reads GAGVSQSPSNKVTEKGKDVELRCDPISGHTALYWYRQSLGQGLEFLIYFQGNSAPDKSGLPSDRFSAERTGGSVSTLTIQRTQQEDSAVYLCASSGLAGGPNTQYFGPGTRLTVL.

This clonotype has a handful of counts. J is TRBJ1-2 and V is TRBV7-9; 8 positions agree with TRBD1. V lost 3 bases to trimming and J lost 7 bases; unmatched junction nucleotides: 7. CDR1 SEHNR and CDR2 FQNEAQ come from the germline V gene (reference sequence). This CDR3 is 14 amino acids long. The CDR3, as DNA: TGTGCCAGCAGCTTCGCAGGGGGCACTGGTGGCTACACCTTC. Translating it yields CASSFAGGTGGYTF.

This clonotype was seen repeatedly, ten times or more. The CDR3 reads CASSLRDLYEQYF. CDR3 nucleotide sequence: TGTGCCAGCAGCTTGCGGGACCTATACGAGCAGTACTTC. V usage is TRBV7-8 and J usage is TRBJ2-7; weak D call: TRBD2 (6 bases). CDR3 length: 13 residues. V was cut by 3 bases and J by 4 bases, with 10 bases left in between. In germline, CDR1 is SGHVS, CDR2 FQNEAQ.

This clonotype appeared many times. J is TRBJ2-5 and V is TRBV28, with TRBD1 as a possible D gene (6 bases). V was clipped by 5 bases and J by 3 bases, with 16 bases between them. This CDR3 is built from 15 residues. Germline-derived CDR1 and CDR2 are MDHEN and SYDVKM. CDR3 loop: CASSPSRRGKETQYF. CDR3 bases: TGTGCCAGCAGTCCCTCCCGCAGGGGAAAAGAGACCCAGTACTTC.

This clonotype has at least ten counts. The chain joins TRBV24-1 to TRBJ2-2; 10 bases agree with TRBD1. J gave up 0 bases and V 3 bases, and 3 bases lay outside the gene matches. CDR1 and CDR2 from the germline V gene are KGHDR and SFDVKD. CDR3 length: 17 residues. As DNA, the CDR3 is TGTGCCACCAGTGATCTGACAGGGGGCCCGAACACCGGGGAGCTGTTTTTT. Residues: CATSDLTGGPNTGELFF.

The CDR3 bases are TGTGCCAGCAGCCCTTATAGGACTGAAGCTTTCTTT. It specifies CASSPYRTEAFF. The rearrangement links TRBV7-8 to TRBJ1-1, with D unresolved. This CDR3 is built from 12 residues. Deletions cut 5 bases from V and 5 bases from J, with 9 bases between. Per germline, CDR1 SGHVS and CDR2 FQNEAQ.

In its sample, this clonotype was seen a few times. The CDR3 DNA is TGTGCCAGCAGCTTAGGCCCAAGAGAGACCCAGTACTTC. Protein: CASSLGPRETQYF. The chain combines TRBV11-3 with TRBJ2-5; no reliable D call. Germline assignment: CDR1 SGHNT and CDR2 YENEEA. The ends were cut back, 1 base at V and 4 bases at J, with 7 bases in the middle. The CDR3 is 13 amino acids. Based on the CDR3 plus reference TRBV11-3 and TRBJ2-5, the full variable domain is EAGVVQSPRYKIIEKKQPVAFWCNPISGHNTLYWYLQNLGQGPELLIRYENEEAVDDSQLPKDRFSAERLKGVDSTLKIQPAELGDSAVYLCASSLGPRETQYFGPGTRLLVL.

This chain uses TRBV19 with TRBJ1-1; TRBD1 is a possible D gene (5 bases). From germline, CDR1 is LNHDA and CDR2 SQIVND (reference sequence). This CDR3 contains 13 residues. Trimming pared 8 bases from V and 0 bases from J, leaving 10 bases between. Here the CDR3 DNA reads TGTGCCAGTGGAGGGGCGGTGAACACTGAAGCTTTCTTT. As protein: CASGGAVNTEAFF. The whole variable domain, filled in from reference TRBV19 and TRBJ1-1, reads DGGITQSPKYLFRKEGQNVTLSCEQNLNHDAMYWYRQDPGQGLRLIYYSQIVNDFQKGDIAEGYSVSREKKESFPLTVTSAQKNPTAFYLCASGGAVNTEAFFGQGTRLTVV.

V and J are TRBV14 and TRBJ2-3, with unresolved D. Germline V gene sequence: CDR1 SGHDN, CDR2 FVKESK. Trimming removed 3 bases from V and 1 base from J, with 5 bases in between. This CDR3 spans 13 amino acids. CDR3 protein: CASSHPRTDTQYF. The CDR3 bases are TGTGCCAGCAGCCATCCCCGCACAGATACGCAGTATTTT.

This clonotype came up a few times. The chain recombines TRBV19 with TRBJ2-7, with TRBD1 matching 9 bases. The CDR3 is made up of 14 amino acids. V gave up 6 bases and J gave up 2 bases; unmatched junction bases: 5. Germline CDR1 and CDR2: LNHDA and SQIVND (reference sequence). CDR3 DNA sequence: TGTGCCAGTAGACCGGGACAGGGTACCTACGAGCAGTACTTC. Amino acid sequence: CASRPGQGTYEQYF. Drawing the rest from reference TRBV19 and TRBJ2-7, the complete variable domain is DGGITQSPKYLFRKEGQNVTLSCEQNLNHDAMYWYRQDPGQGLRLIYYSQIVNDFQKGDIAEGYSVSREKKESFPLTVTSAQKNPTAFYLCASRPGQGTYEQYFGPGTRLTVT.

In its sample, this clonotype was seen a few times. The gene calls are TRBV7-6 and TRBJ2-1; no clear D. CDR1 SGHVS and CDR2 FNYEAQ come from the germline V gene. CDR3 size: 14 residues. Trimming cost V 3 bases and J 4 bases, with 10 bases left between them. This CDR3 is CASSFEADYNEQFF. The DNA for the CDR3 is TGTGCCAGCAGCTTCGAGGCTGATTACAATGAGCAGTTCTTC. The full variable domain, in which reference TRBV7-6 and TRBJ2-1 provide the parts outside the CDR3, is GAGVSQSPRYKVTKRGQDVALRCDPISGHVSLYWYRQALGQGPEFLTYFNYEAQQDKSGLPNDRFSAERPEGSISTLTIQRTEQRDSAMYRCASSFEADYNEQFFGPGTRLTVL.

On this clonotype itself: A single base separates this from a much larger clone, so it may be a read error. The chain uses TRBV28 and TRBJ2-1, with 7 nucleotides matching TRBD1. The V segment lost 6 bases and the J segment 8 bases; nucleotides outside the gene matches: 4. CDR1 is MDHEN, CDR2 SYDVKM, per germline. CDR3 length equals 12 residues. The CDR3 reads CASRGGNHEQFF. The CDR3 bases are TGTGCCAGCAGAGGGGGCAACCATGAGCAGTTCTTC.

This clonotype appeared a few times. The V and J genes are TRBV7-7 and TRBJ2-2; D might be TRBD1 (6 bases). Germline CDR1 and CDR2: SSHAT and FNYEAQ (reference sequence). The V end was cut by 11 bases, the J end by 3 bases, with 13 bases between. CDR3 size: 13 residues. CDR3 residues: CAATGKHTGELFF. The CDR3 DNA follows: TGTGCCGCTACAGGGAAACACACCGGGGAGCTGTTTTTT.

The chain recombines TRBV27 with TRBJ2-1; TRBD2 matches 11 bases. The CDR3 totals 18 residues. CDR1 MNHEY and CDR2 SMNVEV come from the germline V gene (reference sequence). J was trimmed by 0 bases and V by 5 bases; bases with no gene match: 9. The DNA for the CDR3 is TGTGCCAGCAGTCCGATCCTAGCGGGAGGCTCCTCCTACAATGAGCAGTTCTTC. Protein product: CASSPILAGGSSYNEQFF.

The chain joins TRBV6-2 or TRBV6-3 to TRBJ2-1; D is undetermined. CDR3 length: 13 residues. Germline V gene sequence: CDR1 MNHEY, CDR2 SVGEGT. V gave up 5 bases and J gave up 8 bases, with 13 bases separating them. CDR3 residues: CASSNQGEDEQFF. The CDR3 coding sequence is TGTGCCAGCAGTAACCAAGGAGAGGATGAGCAGTTCTTC.

This clonotype came up many times. The chain uses TRBV7-6 and TRBJ2-5; weak D call: TRBD2 (5 bases). Germline CDR1 reads SGHVS; CDR2 reads FNYEAQ. V was trimmed by 5 bases and J by 5 bases, leaving 6 bases between them. The CDR3 runs to 11 residues. The CDR3 region has the DNA TGTGCCAGCAGCAGAGGGGAGACCCAGTACTTC. It translates to CASSRGETQYF.

The V gene is TRBV18, the J gene TRBJ1-1; D gene unclear. The CDR3 is 14 residues long. The V gene's germline CDR1 is KGHSH and CDR2 LQKENI. V was clipped by 0 bases and J by 1 base, with 6 bases between them. In nucleotides, the CDR3 is TGTGCCAGCTCACCACCGGGTTCGAACACTGAAGCTTTCTTT. Its protein is CASSPPGSNTEAFF.

V and J are TRBV4-3 and TRBJ2-1; D uncertain. CDR1 is LGHNA, CDR2 YSLEER, per germline. Deletions cut 0 bases from V and 6 bases from J, with 6 bases between. This CDR3 region has 13 residues. CDR3 region: CASSQDLSNEQFF. CDR3 nucleotide sequence: TGCGCCAGCAGCCAAGATCTGTCCAATGAGCAGTTCTTC.

This clonotype was seen ten or more times. This chain links TRBV28 with TRBJ1-1; TRBD1 agrees at 7 bases. V lost 4 bases to trimming and J lost 4 bases; unmatched junction nucleotides: 9. This CDR3 has 15 amino acids. The germline V gene has CDR1 MDHEN and CDR2 SYDVKM. Written as DNA, the CDR3 is TGTGCCAGCAGTTGGGGGGACAGACCAGGCACTGAAGCTTTCTTT. Its translation is CASSWGDRPGTEAFF.

There are many counts of this clonotype. The chain has TRBV11-2 and TRBJ1-1; the D is unclear. In germline, CDR1 is SGHAT, CDR2 FQNNGV. The CDR3 runs 14 residues. Deletions cut 4 bases from V and 1 base from J, with 10 bases between. The CDR3 sequence is CASSSSAWNTEAFF. The CDR3 nucleotides are TGTGCCAGCAGCTCGTCGGCCTGGAACACTGAAGCTTTCTTT.

The V gene is TRBV7-9, the J gene TRBJ1-2; D remains ambiguous. The CDR3 spans 13 residues. Germline V CDR1 and CDR2: SEHNR, FQNEAQ (reference sequence). V lost 6 bases and J lost 0, with 8 bases in between. The CDR3 sequence: CASRGLANYGYTF. CDR3 bases: TGTGCCAGCAGGGGGTTAGCTAACTATGGCTACACCTTC.

In its sample, this clonotype was seen many times. This chain uses TRBV7-8 with TRBJ2-3; no firm D call. The CDR3 runs 16 residues. Germline-derived CDR1 and CDR2 are SGHVS and FQNEAQ. Trimming pared 5 bases from V and 2 bases from J, leaving 17 bases between. The CDR3 is CASSLVRVTYTDTQYF. The CDR3 DNA follows: TGTGCCAGCAGCCTTGTCCGGGTTACATACACAGATACGCAGTATTTT. The full variable domain, rest sourced from reference TRBV7-8 and TRBJ2-3, is GAGVSQSPRYKVAKRGQDVALRCDPISGHVSLFWYQQALGQGPEFLTYFQNEAQLDKSGLPSDRFFAERPEGSVSTLKIQRTQQEDSAVYLCASSLVRVTYTDTQYFGPGTRLTVL.

The CDR3: CATRIGVAGIGEQFF. The CDR3, as DNA: TGTGCCACCCGAATCGGGGTAGCGGGAATAGGTGAGCAGTTCTTC. The rearrangement uses TRBV19 and TRBJ2-1; the match to TRBD2 covers 8 bases. The CDR3 is 15 residues long. V lost 10 bases to trimming and J lost 9 bases; unmatched junction nucleotides: 17. Per the germline V gene, CDR1 is LNHDA and CDR2 is SQIVND (reference sequence).

The chain uses TRBV19 and TRBJ1-1; no definite D call. The CDR3 is 13 amino acids. Germline-derived CDR1 and CDR2 are LNHDA and SQIVND (reference sequence). Deletions cut 4 bases from V and 1 base from J, with 7 bases between. This chain's CDR3 is CASSKRANTEAFF. CDR3 in DNA: TGTGCCAGTAGTAAGAGAGCGAACACTGAAGCTTTCTTT.

For this clonotype: Its ends do not fully match the called genes, so a read error is possible. V gene TRBV11-2 combines with J gene TRBJ2-5, with TRBD1 identical over 7 bases. The CDR3 covers 14 residues. Germline lookup yields CDR1 SGHAT and CDR2 FQNNGV. For the CDR3, the DNA is TGTGCCAGCAGCTCGGGACAGCGAAAAGAGATCCAGTACTTC. The encoded protein is CASSSGQRKEIQYF.

This clonotype was picked up many times. This chain joins TRBV7-9 and TRBJ1-5, with a tentative D call TRBD1 (6 bases). V was clipped by 9 bases and J by 1 base, with 19 bases between them. Germline CDR1 SEHNR, CDR2 FQNEAQ (reference sequence). This CDR3 is built from 16 residues. The CDR3 bases are TGTGCCAGGGAAAAGAGGGGGAGGGTAAGCAATCAGCCCCAGCATTTT. Amino acids: CAREKRGRVSNQPQHF.